This T cell receptor (beta chain) was identified during a study of blood T cell repertoires in COVID-19 (dated by TCRdb to 2019 to 2021). Study-level background: Samples from collaborators originated in the United States, Italy and Spain and spanned both the acute and convalescent phases of COVID-19. The samples were drawn from the first 160 participants of the ongoing ImmuneRACE study and from some 1,300 subjects provided by 6 global collaborators. Where available, HLA class I and class II types were taken from metadata supplied by the sample provider and were not determined by assay-based typing. Deeply sampled blood TCRbeta repertoires from subjects exposed to, actively infected with, or recovered from COVID-19 were included in the dataset. The sample metadata nearly always contained a de-identified subject ID, COVID-19 status, age in years and sex. The repertoires were released in a freely available public database intended as a resource for research on the immune response to SARS-CoV-2. The material from the prospective study consisted of cDNA or gDNA derived from T cells, B-cell-depleted T cells, or PBMCs.

Whole blood was collected in K2EDTA tubes by collaborating institutions according to the institutions' own protocols. For TCRbeta analysis, collaborator samples were shipped as frozen whole blood, as isolated PBMCs, or as DNA extracted from either sample type. Beyond this particular receptor, the publication reports: The quantity of clinical and demographic metadata differed by source and by participant and was supplied without curation.

The CDR3 starts with the cysteine, ends with the phenylalanine, and has 15 residues. The kept DNA is CDR3 alone, 45 bases in frame from the first base. V and J are trimmed by 3 bases and 1 base, and the gene matches miss 5 bases of the junction. Per the germline V gene, SGHRS is the CDR1 and YFSETQ is the CDR2. TCRbeta CDR3 regions were amplified from genomic DNA by means of the immunoSEQ Assay, a bias-controlled multiplex PCR. The authors processed their data as follows. The number of nucleated cells in each sample was estimated by amplification of reference gene primers within the assay. To quantify the absolute abundance of each unique TCRbeta CDR3 rearrangement, sequence reads were collapsed and filtered. For each sample, productive Simpson clonality was calculated by taking the square root of Simpson's diversity index across productive rearrangements. The clones in this table, taken by TCRdb from immuneACCESS, are in-frame only. Not every clone is retained; where verified, under half of the shortfall comes from an unresolved V gene, and the cause of the rest is unknown. That table gives V, J and clone size, and the DNA gave D and trimming. This sample has under 200,000 clones in its table, and 88% of those were observed once. Approximately 5.6% of the sample belongs to the ten largest clones.

As for this clone: The clone's antigen remains unknown. No base quality information exists; no much larger clone differs at one position.

The sequence joins TRBV5-1 to TRBJ2-3; TRBD2 matches 7 bases in the middle. The receptor was derived from a man between 35 and 55 years old with active or convalescent COVID-19. The sequencing input was peripheral blood. CDR3 protein: CASSSSGARTDTQYF. In nucleotide form, the sequence is TGCGCCAGCAGCTCGAGCGGGGCCCGCACAGATACGCAGTATTTT.